Below are 4 T cell receptor beta chains sequenced from a single sample in a study of OX40 agonist ivuxolimab in advanced cancers. The assay was immunoSEQ multiplex PCR, and TCRdb's table has in-frame clones only and misses some. The sample shows roughly 81,000 clones, around 94% of them seen only once. The sample consisted of CD4+ or CD8+ T cells sorted from blood, taken in a trial of the OX40 agonist ivuxolimab. Receptors were obtained from an adult with an advanced solid tumor such as melanoma, head and neck, liver or kidney cancer.

The gene calls are TRBV4-3 and TRBJ1-1; D perhaps matches TRBD1 (6 bases). Between the trimmed V and J ends, which lost 4 bases and 3 bases, there was a span of 15 bases. CDR3 length: 15 residues. Per the germline V gene, CDR1 is LGHNA and CDR2 is YSLEER. The CDR3 reads CASSLSLYRDTEAFF. The DNA of the CDR3 is TGCGCCAGCAGCCTTTCCCTTTACAGGGACACTGAAGCTTTCTTT.

V is TRBV2 and J is TRBJ2-1, with D perhaps given as TRBD1 or TRBD2 (8 bases each). The V end was cut by 10 bases, the J end by 7 bases, with 35 bases between. CDR3 length: 19 residues. CDR1 SNHLY and CDR2 FYNNEI come from the germline V gene. The CDR3 sequence: CATNFQGALAGRTDNEQFF. For the CDR3, the DNA is TGTGCCACCAACTTTCAGGGGGCTCTAGCGGGCCGCACAGATAATGAGCAGTTCTTC.

The chain has TRBV10-3 and TRBJ2-1; 11 bases are a match to TRBD2. V lost 8 bases to trimming and J lost 5 bases; unmatched junction nucleotides: 2. The CDR3 runs to 13 residues. Germline loops: CDR1 ENHRY, CDR2 SYGVKD. The CDR3 is CAIGGLADNEQFF. As DNA, the CDR3 is TGTGCCATCGGGGGACTAGCGGACAATGAGCAGTTCTTC.

The chain joins TRBV30 to TRBJ1-2; D may be TRBD1 (5 bases). Trimming stripped 5 bases from V and 6 bases from J, with 10 bases between. The CDR3 runs 11 residues. Germline assignment: CDR1 GTSNPN and CDR2 SVGIG (reference sequence). CDR3 bases: TGTGCCTGGGAGGGGCTAAATGGCTACACCTTC. Residues: CAWEGLNGYTF.